This T cell receptor (beta chain) comes out of a study of vaccination and CD4 T cells after COVID-19. Study details: Six men and four women formed the convalescents, two being Hispanic. Points from the study as a whole: The median proportion of reactive clones detected only post-vaccination in convalescent patients was roughly 90%.

As for treatment: roughly ten-day PBMC culture with coronavirus spike peptide pools or control peptides (ViraFEST assay). Note on this clonotype: Its antigen remains unidentified.

The germline V gene has CDR1 SGHRS and CDR2 YFSETQ. Trimming took 0 bases from V and 7 from J, leaving 8 bases between them. This CDR3 spans 13 amino acids. The Oncomine TCR Beta short-read assay generated sequence data from the DNA of cultured CD4+ T cells. Someone extracted genomic DNA from cultured CD4+ T cells. Using its own MiXCR run on the PCR reads, TCRdb lists one record per CDR3 protein. Here the sample spans fewer than 20,000 distinct CDR3 sequences, 44% being singletons. The sequencing sample was made of CD4+ T cells from blood, cultured in vitro. The TCR was taken from a human donor who had recovered from COVID-19. The genes are TRBV5-1 and TRBJ1-5; D not certain. In DNA, the CDR3 is TGCGCCAGCAGCTTGGACGGCGGACAGCCCCAGCATTTT. Translation gives CASSLDGGQPQHF.